These 27 T cell receptor beta chains came from one sample sequenced in a study of T cell responses to AZD1222 COVID-19 vaccine. The table came from immunoSEQ multiplex PCR; TCRdb's copy has only in-frame clones and leaves some out. Altogether tens of thousands of clones are present, roughly 90% being singletons, with the ten largest covering 6.9%. Sequences were derived from peripheral blood, sampled 28 days after the second AZD1222 dose. These TCRs come from an adult who received the AZD1222 COVID-19 vaccine.

The chain links TRBV13 to TRBJ2-1, with D possibly being TRBD1 (6 bases). Germline-derived CDR1 and CDR2 are PRHDT and FYEKMQ (reference sequence). V was clipped by 1 base and J by 1 base, with 11 bases between them. The CDR3 length is 16 residues. CDR3 in amino acids: CASSLDQGQSYNEQFF. The DNA for the CDR3 is TGTGCCAGCAGCTTAGATCAGGGGCAGTCCTACAATGAGCAGTTCTTC. The full variable domain, its missing parts supplied by reference TRBV13 and TRBJ2-1, is AAGVIQSPRHLIKEKRETATLKCYPIPRHDTVYWYQQGPGQDPQFLISFYEKMQSDKGSIPDRFSAQQFSDYHSELNMSSLELGDSALYFCASSLDQGQSYNEQFFGPGTRLTVL.

The chain combines TRBV5-4 with TRBJ1-1; D is uncertain. Between the trimmed V and J ends, which lost 4 bases and 0 bases, there was a span of 10 bases. The CDR3 consists of 14 residues. Germline CDR1 is SGHNT and CDR2 is YYREEE (reference sequence). CDR3 in amino acids: CASSLGLMNTEAFF. The CDR3, as DNA: TGTGCCAGCAGCCTTGGACTCATGAACACTGAAGCTTTCTTT.

The chain has TRBV4-2 and TRBJ1-5; TRBD1 might be the D (6 bases). Germline V gene data show CDR1 as LGHNA and CDR2 as YNFKEQ. V gave up 5 bases and J gave up 4 bases, with 12 bases separating them. The length of the CDR3 is 14 residues. CDR3 loop: CASSAGHSNQPQHF. CDR3 bases: TGTGCCAGCAGCGCGGGACACTCTAATCAGCCCCAGCATTTT.

This chain connects TRBV4-1 to TRBJ2-3, with 9 bases fitting TRBD1. Germline V gene lookup returns CDR1 MGHRA and CDR2 YSYEKL. The CDR3 is made up of 17 amino acids. V was clipped by 0 bases and J by 3 bases; unmatched bases: 7. CDR3: CASSQDFRDRVTDTQYF. CDR3 coding DNA: TGCGCCAGCAGCCAAGATTTCCGGGACAGGGTTACAGATACGCAGTATTTT.

The chain uses TRBV7-8 and TRBJ1-6, with TRBD1 identical over 7 bases. In germline, CDR1 is SGHVS, CDR2 FQNEAQ. CDR3 size: 15 residues. The J segment lost 7 bases and the V segment lost 5 bases, leaving 8 bases of the junction unmatched. The CDR3 nucleotides read TGTGCCAGCAGCCCCTGGACAGGTTTGAATTCACCCCTCCACTTT. Its protein is CASSPWTGLNSPLHF. Full variable domain (outside the CDR3, taken from reference TRBV7-8 and TRBJ1-6): GAGVSQSPRYKVAKRGQDVALRCDPISGHVSLFWYQQALGQGPEFLTYFQNEAQLDKSGLPSDRFFAERPEGSVSTLKIQRTQQEDSAVYLCASSPWTGLNSPLHFGNGTRLTVT.

This clone came up a few times. This chain links TRBV20-1 with TRBJ2-1; TRBD2 agrees at 8 bases. V shed 3 bases and J 2 bases; nucleotides not matched to a gene: 3. Germline V gene sequence: CDR1 DFQATT, CDR2 SNEGSKA (reference sequence). This CDR3 spans 14 amino acids. The CDR3: CSASTGRAYNEQFF. The CDR3 nucleotides are TGCAGTGCTAGTACCGGGAGGGCCTACAATGAGCAGTTCTTC.

The rearrangement joins TRBV7-3 to TRBJ1-4, with D possibly matching TRBD1 (5 bases). Germline loops: CDR1 SGHTA, CDR2 FQGTGA. The V end was cut by 1 base, the J end by 5 bases, with 8 bases between. CDR3 size: 14 residues. In DNA, the CDR3 is TGTGCCAGCAGCTTAAGCGGGGCGAATGAAAAACTGTTTTTT. Amino acid sequence: CASSLSGANEKLFF. The full variable domain, completed using reference TRBV7-3 and TRBJ1-4, is GAGVSQTPSNKVTEKGKYVELRCDPISGHTALYWYRQSLGQGPEFLIYFQGTGAADDSGLPNDRFFAVRPEGSVSTLKIQRTERGDSAVYLCASSLSGANEKLFFGSGTQLSVL.

The chain couples TRBV29-1 to TRBJ1-2; D is unclear. Germline V gives CDR1 SQVTM, CDR2 ANQGSEA. This CDR3 contains 14 residues. V shed 7 bases and J shed 2 bases, with 17 bases lying between them. The CDR3 region has the DNA TGCAGCGCCCAACGGTACAGCCCAAACTATGGCTACACCTTC. Amino acid sequence: CSAQRYSPNYGYTF. Looking up the rest from reference TRBV29-1 and TRBJ1-2 gives the full variable domain: SAVISQKPSRDICQRGTSLTIQCQVDSQVTMMFWYRQQPGQSLTLIATANQGSEATYESGFVIDKFPISRPNLTFSTLTVSNMSPEDSSIYLCSAQRYSPNYGYTFGSGTRLTVV.

The rearrangement links TRBV7-2 to TRBJ2-7, with no clear D. This CDR3 comprises 16 residues. V was clipped by 5 bases and J by 7 bases, with 24 bases between them. From germline, CDR1 is SGHTA and CDR2 FQGNSA. The CDR3 spells CASSATSSSTQPEQYF. In DNA form, the CDR3 reads TGTGCCAGCAGCGCGACCTCTTCGAGTACCCAACCTGAGCAGTACTTC.

The chain links TRBV28 to TRBJ2-7, with D possibly TRBD1 on 6 matching bases. Per the germline V gene, CDR1 is MDHEN and CDR2 is SYDVKM. Trimming took off 6 bases at V and 0 bases at J, with 15 bases between the two ends. This CDR3 contains 15 residues. CDR3: CASRDQGSGSYEQYF. The CDR3 coding sequence is TGTGCCAGCAGAGATCAGGGGTCAGGCTCCTACGAGCAGTACTTC.

The V gene is TRBV19, the J gene TRBJ1-1; no reliable D call. Trimming pared 5 bases from V and 5 bases from J, leaving 15 bases between. CDR3 size: 14 residues. From germline, CDR1 is LNHDA and CDR2 SQIVND (reference sequence). The CDR3 DNA sequence: TGTGCCAGTAGTGTGGGAGACATTCGAACTGAAGCTTTCTTT. As protein: CASSVGDIRTEAFF.

Here the CDR3 reads CASRRTGNSPLHF. In DNA form, the CDR3 reads TGTGCCAGCAGAAGGACTGGTAATTCACCCCTCCACTTT. The V and J genes are TRBV6-5 and TRBJ1-6; no definite D call. The CDR3 sequence is 13 residues long. Trimming took 6 bases from V and 6 from J, leaving 9 bases between them. Germline loops: CDR1 MNHEY, CDR2 SVGAGI.

This clone was seen only a few times. The chain joins TRBV7-3 to TRBJ2-7, with D unclear. V lost 6 bases, J lost 3 bases, and 3 bases lay in between. The length of the CDR3 is 10 residues. Germline-derived CDR1 and CDR2 are SGHTA and FQGTGA. The DNA of the CDR3 is TGTGCCAGCAGGCTCTACGAGCAGTACTTC. Its translation is CASRLYEQYF.

The chain carries TRBV6-5 and TRBJ2-1; the D gene is possibly TRBD2 (5 bases). Germline V CDR1 and CDR2: MNHEY, SVGAGI. V was pared by 6 bases and J by 8 bases, with 17 bases between. The CDR3 totals 14 residues. CDR3 amino acids: CASSPLGLRDEQFF. The DNA of the CDR3 is TGTGCCAGCAGCCCCCTGGGGTTGAGGGATGAGCAGTTCTTC.

The CDR3 coding sequence is TGTGCCAGCAGCTTCTCTGGGGCCAACGTCCTGACTTTC. It specifies CASSFSGANVLTF. The chain joins TRBV7-8 to TRBJ2-6; D remains unclear. Between the trimmed V and J ends, which lost 3 bases and 0 bases, there was a span of 0 bases. This CDR3 has 13 amino acids. Germline loops: CDR1 SGHVS, CDR2 FQNEAQ.

The chain has TRBV27 and TRBJ2-1; 9 nucleotides align to TRBD2. The CDR3 has 15 amino acids. Looked up from germline, CDR1 is MNHEY and CDR2 is SMNVEV (reference sequence). The ends lost 3 bases at V and 4 bases at J; junction bases unmatched: 4. This CDR3 is CASSLRLAGYNEQFF. The DNA of the CDR3 is TGTGCCAGCAGTTTGAGGCTAGCGGGATACAATGAGCAGTTCTTC.

This clone has just a few counts. The chain combines TRBV6-4 with TRBJ2-1; 9 bases are a match to TRBD2. Trimming removed 4 bases from V and 3 bases from J; junction bases left unmatched: 1. This CDR3 comprises 14 residues. CDR1 is MRHNA and CDR2 is SNTAGT in the germline V gene. CDR3 in DNA: TGTGCCAGCAGTGCTAGCGGGGACTACAATGAGCAGTTCTTC. It encodes CASSASGDYNEQFF.

With respect to this clone: A read error may produce the germline difference seen at one junction end. The rearrangement uses TRBV2 and TRBJ1-5, with a tentative D call TRBD1 (5 bases). CDR1 and CDR2 (germline): SNHLY, FYNNEI. The CDR3 length is 15 residues. This CDR3 reads CTSSEDDRGRQPQHF. In nucleotides, the CDR3 is TGTACCAGCAGTGAAGACGACAGAGGGAGACAGCCCCAGCATTTT.

This rearrangement joins TRBV10-3 to TRBJ2-1, with D maybe TRBD2 (6 bases). The CDR3 spans 14 residues. Germline assignment: CDR1 ENHRY and CDR2 SYGVKD. The germline V and J ends were trimmed by 10 bases and 3 bases, with 16 bases remaining between them. Here the CDR3 reads CATGTPASYNEQFF. CDR3 nucleotides: TGTGCCACCGGGACTCCAGCGAGCTACAATGAGCAGTTCTTC.

A remark on this clone: Different DNA sequences within this sample yield the same CDR3. This chain connects TRBV7-2 to TRBJ2-5; D possibly matches TRBD1 or TRBD2 (6 bases each). This CDR3 is 14 amino acids long. V lost 0 bases and J lost 5, with 10 bases in between. CDR1 is SGHTA, CDR2 FQGNSA, per germline. The CDR3 DNA follows: TGTGCCAGCAGCTTAGCGGGGGGCGGGGAGACCCAGTACTTC. This encodes CASSLAGGGETQYF. The entire variable domain, with the rest obtained from reference TRBV7-2 and TRBJ2-5, is as follows: GAGVSQSPSNKVTEKGKDVELRCDPISGHTALYWYRQSLGQGLEFLIYFQGNSAPDKSGLPSDRFSAERTGGSVSTLTIQRTQQEDSAVYLCASSLAGGGETQYFGPGTRLLVL.

This clone has just one count. The J gene is TRBJ1-3, the V gene TRBV27; D is unresolved. The CDR3 covers 17 residues. V was cut by 5 bases and J by 0 bases, with 17 bases left in between. Germline loops: CDR1 MNHEY, CDR2 SMNVEV (reference sequence). CDR3 coding DNA: TGTGCCAGCAGTCCCTGGACGGTGATGGGCTCTGGAAACACCATATATTTT. It specifies CASSPWTVMGSGNTIYF.

To note about this clone: The junction differs from germline at one of its ends, possibly a read error. The chain carries TRBV28 and TRBJ1-6, with D possibly matching TRBD1 (6 bases). The CDR3 is made up of 19 amino acids. CDR1 and CDR2 (germline): MDHEN, SYDVKM. CDR3 sequence reads: CASSLTAPSQGSYNSPLHF. The CDR3 DNA follows: TGTGCCAGCAGCCTGACAGCCCCTTCACAGGGCTCCTATAATTCACCCCTTCACTTT. The full variable domain, its missing parts supplied by reference TRBV28 and TRBJ1-6, is DVKVTQSSRYLVKRTGEKVFLECVQDMDHENMFWYRQDPGLGLRLIYFSYDVKMKEKGDIPEGYSVSREKKERFSLILESASTNQTSMYLCASSLTAPSQGSYNSPLHFGNGTRLTVT.

The gene calls are TRBV28 and TRBJ2-7; 12 bases line up with TRBD2. CDR1 is MDHEN and CDR2 is SYDVKM in the germline V gene. The ends lost 5 bases at V and 2 bases at J; junction bases unmatched: 10. This CDR3 is built from 17 residues. CDR3 DNA sequence: TGTGCCAGCAGTCCCATGGGACTAGCGGGCAGTCCCTACGAGCAGTACTTC. It is translated as CASSPMGLAGSPYEQYF.

Comment on this clone: Other DNA sequences in the sample encode the same CDR3. The V and J genes are TRBV29-1 and TRBJ1-1, with TRBD1 matching over 8 bases. With 3 bases clipped from V and 1 base from J, the junction kept 1 base outside the gene matches. CDR1 SQVTM and CDR2 ANQGSEA come from the germline V gene. This CDR3 is built from 13 residues. The CDR3 loop is CSVDGQGNTEAFF. Here the CDR3 DNA reads TGCAGCGTTGATGGACAGGGGAACACTGAAGCTTTCTTT. Using reference TRBV29-1 and TRBJ1-1 for the parts outside the CDR3, the full variable domain is SAVISQKPSRDICQRGTSLTIQCQVDSQVTMMFWYRQQPGQSLTLIATANQGSEATYESGFVIDKFPISRPNLTFSTLTVSNMSPEDSSIYLCSVDGQGNTEAFFGQGTRLTVV.

The chain carries TRBV30 and TRBJ1-1; D ambiguous. Between the trimmed V and J ends, which lost 0 bases and 1 base, there was a span of 6 bases. Germline V gene data show CDR1 as GTSNPN and CDR2 as SVGIG (reference sequence). This CDR3 has 13 amino acids. The CDR3 DNA reads TGTGCCTGGAGTGTACGGCCGAACACTGAAGCTTTCTTT. This gives the protein CAWSVRPNTEAFF. Looking up the rest from reference TRBV30 and TRBJ1-1 gives the full variable domain: SQTIHQWPATLVQPVGSPLSLECTVEGTSNPNLYWYRQAAGRGLQLLFYSVGIGQISSEVPQNLSASRPQDRQFILSSKKLLLSDSGFYLCAWSVRPNTEAFFGQGTRLTVV.

This chain connects TRBV7-2 to TRBJ1-1; 7 nucleotides align to TRBD1. CDR3 length: 17 residues. V was pared by 5 bases and J by 1 base, with 13 bases of the junction left unmatched. CDR1 is SGHTA and CDR2 is FQGNSA in the germline V gene. The CDR3 DNA sequence: TGTGCCAGCAGCCTCCACGGGAGGGGGCGTGGGAACACTGAAGCTTTCTTT. Translation gives CASSLHGRGRGNTEAFF.

V is TRBV9 and J is TRBJ2-1; D perhaps matches TRBD2 (6 bases). Germline assignment: CDR1 SGDLS and CDR2 YYNGEE. The CDR3 runs to 15 residues. Trimming removed 1 base from V and 7 bases from J, with 15 bases in between. CDR3: CASSVQLADLNEQFF. CDR3 DNA sequence: TGTGCCAGCAGCGTACAACTAGCAGACCTAAATGAGCAGTTCTTC.